This is a list of T cell receptor beta chains from one sample in a study of cytomegalovirus exposure and HLA in healthy donors. The table came from immunoSEQ multiplex PCR; TCRdb's copy has only in-frame clones and leaves some out. The data hold 200,000 to 250,000 clones, with around 80% observed a single time. Input material: PBMCs. These receptors all come from a male donor in good health and CMV-seronegative. Each CDR3 is given with its conserved first and last residue. A D gene is named only where the DNA matches it firmly. The size entry is marked missing in some rows and otherwise reads once, few, many or a size class.

V	D	J	size	DNA	CDR3
TRBV18	TRBD1	TRBJ1-4	-	TGTGCCAGCTCACCAGGCTTAAGACAGGGCGGGACTAATGAAAAACTGTTTTTT	CASSPGLRQGGTNEKLFF
TRBV7-9	-	TRBJ1-1	-	TGTGCCAGCAGCTTTCGGGAGAACACTGAAGCTTTCTTT	CASSFRENTEAFF
TRBV5-1	-	TRBJ2-3	-	TGCGCCAGCAGCTTTGTCATGGCACCCACAGATACGCAGTATTTT	CASSFVMAPTDTQYF
TRBV5-1	-	TRBJ2-2	-	TGCGCCAGCAGCTTGGAGGGGTCATACACCGGGGAGCTGTTTTTT	CASSLEGSYTGELFF
TRBV5-4	-	TRBJ2-5	-	TGTGCCAGCAGCTTTAGGCAGCGGGAGACCCAGTACTTC	CASSFRQRETQYF
TRBV7-2	TRBD1	TRBJ2-7	-	TGTGCCAGCAGCTTAGAGTGGGACAGGTCCTACGAGCAGTACTTC	CASSLEWDRSYEQYF
TRBV6-1	TRBD1	TRBJ1-2	-	TGTGCCAGCAGTGATATACAGGGGGGCTACACCTTC	CASSDIQGGYTF
TRBV19	TRBD1	TRBJ1-5	-	TGTGCCAGTAGTCCGACAGGGCTGAATCAGCCCCAGCATTTT	CASSPTGLNQPQHF
TRBV4-2	-	TRBJ1-5	-	TGTGCCAGCAGCCAAGATCTAAGCGCGGCATCTCAGCCCCAGCATTTT	CASSQDLSAASQPQHF
TRBV28	TRBD1	TRBJ1-5	-	TGTGCCAGCAACCCAGGGGGCGCACGGAATCAGCCCCAGCATTTT	CASNPGGARNQPQHF
TRBV29-1	-	TRBJ2-7	-	TGCAGCGTTGCCGGACAGTCATACGAGCAGTACTTC	CSVAGQSYEQYF
TRBV6-6	-	TRBJ2-7	once	TGTGCCAGCAGTTACTTGGGGACAACCTCCGCCGAGCAGTACTTC	CASSYLGTTSAEQYF
TRBV28	-	TRBJ2-2	-	TGTGCCAGCAGTTTGGGGGCCGCGGGCACCGGGGAGCTGTTTTTT	CASSLGAAGTGELFF
TRBV6-1	TRBD2	TRBJ2-5	-	TGTGCCAGCAGTGAACCCCTTAGGGGGGGCGGGACTAGCTCCGGGCAGTACTTC	CASSEPLRGGGTSSGQYF
TRBV7-8	TRBD2	TRBJ2-5	-	TGTGCCAGCAGCTGGCGTACTCCGGGACTAGCGGGGTGGGAGACCCAGTACTTC	CASSWRTPGLAGWETQYF
TRBV7-8	-	TRBJ1-3	-	TGTGCCAGCAGCTTAGATTGGACACCGAGCTCTGGAAACACCATATATTTT	CASSLDWTPSSGNTIYF
TRBV10-1	-	TRBJ2-7	-	TGCGCCAGCAGTGAGGGGTCAGGGCCCCCCTACGAGCAGTACTTC	CASSEGSGPPYEQYF